Below, 2 T cell receptor beta chains from the same sample are listed, as sequenced in a study of CD8+ T cells in alopecia areata. As to treatment: oral pan-JAK inhibitor, 5-10 mg twice daily. RNA, once extracted, was reverse transcribed into cDNA for use as the sequencing template. The assay was immunoSEQ multiplex PCR, and TCRdb's table has in-frame clones only and misses some. This table holds some 210,000 clones, more than 60% found once. Sequencing was performed on CD4+ T cells sorted from blood, taken at week 44, from a patient treated with tofacitinib. All receptors derive from a human donor with alopecia areata.

V is TRBV30 and J is TRBJ2-7; D not resolved. Germline V lookup: CDR1 GTSNPN, CDR2 SVGIG (reference sequence). CDR3 length: 14 amino acids. The ends were cut back, 4 bases at V and 2 bases at J, with 15 bases in the middle. The CDR3 DNA sequence: TGTGCCTGGATGGGCGGCAGGCGAACCTACGAGCAGTACTTC. Translated: CAWMGGRRTYEQYF.

CDR3 residues: CASSKGQVSARPTYEQYF. The CDR3 DNA follows: TGCGCCAGCAGCAAGGGACAGGTTAGTGCTCGACCTACCTACGAGCAGTACTTC. The chain joins TRBV5-1 to TRBJ2-7; 8 positions agree with TRBD1. This CDR3 comprises 18 residues. The ends lost 4 bases at V and 2 bases at J; junction bases unmatched: 17. Per the germline V gene, CDR1 is SGHRS and CDR2 is YFSETQ. The whole variable domain, filled in from reference TRBV5-1 and TRBJ2-7, reads KAGVTQTPRYLIKTRGQQVTLSCSPISGHRSVSWYQQTPGQGLQFLFEYFSETQRNKGNFPGRFSGRQFSNSRSEMNVSTLELGDSALYLCASSKGQVSARPTYEQYFGPGTRLTVT.